This TCR beta chain appears in the sequencing data of a study of T cell changes during pregnancy in multiple sclerosis. The repertoire was sequenced with immunoSEQ multiplex PCR; TCRdb's copy has only in-frame clones and lacks some. The sample lists 25,000 to 40,000 clones; approximately 90% were seen once. The specimen comprised CD8+ T cells from peripheral blood mononuclear cells, sampled before pregnancy. The sequence came from a female donor with multiple sclerosis, enrolled in a pregnancy study.

This chain's CDR3 is CASSPFTSDEQFF. CDR3 nucleotide sequence: TGTGCCAGCAGCCCTTTCACTAGCGATGAGCAGTTCTTC. This sequence joins TRBV9 and TRBJ2-1; 7 bases agree with TRBD2. The CDR3 covers 13 residues. Germline CDR1 and CDR2: SGDLS and YYNGEE. Trimming took 4 bases from V and 8 from J; bases not matched to a gene: 6. Full variable domain (missing parts from reference TRBV9 and TRBJ2-1): DSGVTQTPKHLITATGQRVTLRCSPRSGDLSVYWYQQSLDQGLQFLIQYYNGEERAKGNILERFSAQQFPDLHSELNLSSLELGDSALYFCASSPFTSDEQFFGPGTRLTVL.